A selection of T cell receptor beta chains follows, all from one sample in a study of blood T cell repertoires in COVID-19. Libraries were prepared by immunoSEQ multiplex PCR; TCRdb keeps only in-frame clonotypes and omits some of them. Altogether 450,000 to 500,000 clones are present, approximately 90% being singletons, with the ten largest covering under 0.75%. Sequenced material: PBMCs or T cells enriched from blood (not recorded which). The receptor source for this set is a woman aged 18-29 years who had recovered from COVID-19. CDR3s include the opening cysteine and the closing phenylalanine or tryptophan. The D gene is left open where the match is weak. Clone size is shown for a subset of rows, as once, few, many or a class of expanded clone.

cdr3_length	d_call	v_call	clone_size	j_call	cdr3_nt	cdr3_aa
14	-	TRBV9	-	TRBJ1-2	TGTGCCAGCAGCGCGGCCTCAGGGGTCTATGGCTACACCTTC	CASSAASGVYGYTF
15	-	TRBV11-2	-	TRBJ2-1	TGTGCCAGCACCCCATACCGAGGGCCCGCCGATGAGCAGTTCTTC	CASTPYRGPADEQFF
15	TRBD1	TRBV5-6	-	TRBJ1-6	TGTGCCAGCAGATCTTTGGGACAGGGGAACTCACCCCTCCACTTT	CASRSLGQGNSPLHF
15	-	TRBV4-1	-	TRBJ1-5	TGCGCCAGCAGCCAAGAAGCGGGCGGCAATCAGCCCCAGCATTTT	CASSQEAGGNQPQHF
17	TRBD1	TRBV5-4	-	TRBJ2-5	TGTGCCAGCAGCCTGAGGGGGTCCGGACAGGGAAGGGAGACCCAGTACTTC	CASSLRGSGQGRETQYF
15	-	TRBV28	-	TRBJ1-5	TGTGCCAGCAGGGGGAGGGACGGGAACAATCAGCCCCAGCATTTT	CASRGRDGNNQPQHF
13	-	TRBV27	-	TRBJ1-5	TGTGCCAGCAGTTTTGGAGGGAATCAGCCCCAGCATTTT	CASSFGGNQPQHF
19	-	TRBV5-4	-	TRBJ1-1	TGTGCCAGCAGCTTGGCGTGGGGCCCATGGCTCAGTAGGAACACTGAAGCTTTCTTT	CASSLAWGPWLSRNTEAFF
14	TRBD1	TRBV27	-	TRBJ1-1	TGTGCCAGCAGCCCAGGGGGCATGAACACTGAAGCTTTCTTT	CASSPGGMNTEAFF
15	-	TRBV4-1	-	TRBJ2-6	TGCGCCAGCAGCCAAGATCCGGGAGGGGCCAACGTCCTGACTTTC	CASSQDPGGANVLTF
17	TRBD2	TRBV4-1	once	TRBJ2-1	TGCGCCAGCAGCCCTATTCTAGCGGGGGACATCTACAATGAGCAGTTCTTC	CASSPILAGDIYNEQFF
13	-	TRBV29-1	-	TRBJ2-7	TGCAGCGTTGCGGGGGGCGTGGGCTCCGAGCAGTACTTC	CSVAGGVGSEQYF
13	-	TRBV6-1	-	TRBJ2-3	TGTGCCAGCAGTGAAGAGCTGGAGGGACCCAGGAGCTTT	CASSEELEGPRSF
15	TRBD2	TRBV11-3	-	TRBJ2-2	TGTGCCAGCAGCTTCCATACCAGGGCGGGAGCGGAGCTGTTTTTT	CASSFHTRAGAELFF
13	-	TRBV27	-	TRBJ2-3	TGTGCCAGCAGTTTTTCCGGCGGAGATACGCAGTATTTT	CASSFSGGDTQYF
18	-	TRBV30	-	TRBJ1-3	TGTGCCTGGAGAAATCGGGTGGTCGAGGGGGGGACGGTAAACACCATATATTTT	CAWRNRVVEGGTVNTIYF
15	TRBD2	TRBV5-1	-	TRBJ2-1	TGCGCCAGCAGCTTGGCCGGGGGGACCGACAATGAGCAGTTCTTC	CASSLAGGTDNEQFF
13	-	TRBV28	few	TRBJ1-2	TGTGCCAGCAGTTTGGTACAGATTTATGGCTACACCTTC	CASSLVQIYGYTF
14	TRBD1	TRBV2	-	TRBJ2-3	TGTGCCAGCAGTGACGACAGGGAAGAAGATACGCAGTATTTT	CASSDDREEDTQYF
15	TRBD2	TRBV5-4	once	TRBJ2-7	TGTGCCAGCAGCAGTGGACTAGCGGATACCTACGAGCAGTACTTC	CASSSGLADTYEQYF
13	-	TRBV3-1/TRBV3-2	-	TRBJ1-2	TGTGCCAGCAGCCCCGCCGGTCTCTATGGCTACACCTTC	CASSPAGLYGYTF
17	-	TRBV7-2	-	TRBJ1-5	TGTGCCAGCAGCCCCCGCCCGGGGGGAAGTCGAAATCAGCCCCAGCATTTT	CASSPRPGGSRNQPQHF
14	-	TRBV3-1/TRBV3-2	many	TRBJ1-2	TGTGCCAGCAGCCAAGATTTGGGAGGCTATGGCTACACCTTC	CASSQDLGGYGYTF
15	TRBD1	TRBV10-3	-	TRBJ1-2	TGTGCCATCAGCCCCGACAGGGGCCCTAACTATGGCTACACCTTC	CAISPDRGPNYGYTF
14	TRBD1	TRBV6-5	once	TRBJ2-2	TGTGCCAGCGGAATCAGGGGGCCAGGCGGGGAGCTGTTTTTT	CASGIRGPGGELFF
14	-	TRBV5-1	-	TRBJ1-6	TGCGCCAGCAGCTTACAGGCTTATAATTCACCCCTCCACTTT	CASSLQAYNSPLHF
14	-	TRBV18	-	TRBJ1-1	TGTGCCAGCTCCCCCCGGGGGGGGAACACTGAAGCTTTCTTT	CASSPRGGNTEAFF
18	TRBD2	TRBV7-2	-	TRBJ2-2	TGTGCCAGCAGCTCAGAGACTAGCGGGGGGCGGGGGACCGGGGAGCTGTTTTTT	CASSSETSGGRGTGELFF
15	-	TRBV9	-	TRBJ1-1	TGTGCCAGCAGCGTAGACCCAGGCACTAACACTGAAGCTTTCTTT	CASSVDPGTNTEAFF
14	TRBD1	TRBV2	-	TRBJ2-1	TGTGCCAGCAGGGGGGACAGGGGGCATAATGAGCAGTTCTTC	CASRGDRGHNEQFF
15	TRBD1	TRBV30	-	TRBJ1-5	TGTGCCTGGATCGGGACAGGGGATTCTAATCAGCCCCAGCATTTT	CAWIGTGDSNQPQHF
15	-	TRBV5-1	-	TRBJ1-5	TGCGCCAGCAGCTTCGGCAGGGAGGACAATCAGCCCCAGCATTTT	CASSFGREDNQPQHF
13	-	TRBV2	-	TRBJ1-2	TGTGCCAGCACCCCAGCAGGGTTAGATGGCTACACCTTC	CASTPAGLDGYTF
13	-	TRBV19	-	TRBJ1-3	TGTGCCAGCAGGTCGGACTCTGGAAACACCATATATTTT	CASRSDSGNTIYF
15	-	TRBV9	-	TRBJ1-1	TGTGCCAGCAGCGTAGCGGATAGCCAGAACACTGAAGCTTTCTTT	CASSVADSQNTEAFF
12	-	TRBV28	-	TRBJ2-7	TGTGCCAGCAGTATCCGGGCCTACGAGCAGTACTTC	CASSIRAYEQYF
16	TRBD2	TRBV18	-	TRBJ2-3	TGTGCCAGCTCACCATTGGCAGGGAGGGGCACAGATACGCAGTATTTT	CASSPLAGRGTDTQYF
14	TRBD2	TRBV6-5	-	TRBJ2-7	TGTGCCAGCAAACAACTTCGGGGGGGCTACGAGCAGTACTTC	CASKQLRGGYEQYF
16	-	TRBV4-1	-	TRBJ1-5	TGCGCCAGCAGCCAAGTGCGGACAGTTAGCAATCAGCCCCAGCATTTT	CASSQVRTVSNQPQHF
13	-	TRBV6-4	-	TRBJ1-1	TGTGCCAGCAGAGCACGAGAGAACACTGAAGCTTTCTTT	CASRARENTEAFF
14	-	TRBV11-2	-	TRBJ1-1	TGTGCCAGCAGCTTATTATTAAGCGGGACTGAAGCTTTCTTT	CASSLLLSGTEAFF
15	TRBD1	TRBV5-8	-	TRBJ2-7	TGTGCCAGCAGCTTCGGGACAGGGATCTCCTACGAGCAGTACTTC	CASSFGTGISYEQYF
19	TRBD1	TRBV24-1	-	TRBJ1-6	TGTGCCACCAGTGACCCACAGGGGGCCGGGGAATCTTATAATTCACCCCTCCACTTT	CATSDPQGAGESYNSPLHF
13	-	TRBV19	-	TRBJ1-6	TGTGCCAGTACCGGGACTCTGGATTCACCCCTCCACTTT	CASTGTLDSPLHF
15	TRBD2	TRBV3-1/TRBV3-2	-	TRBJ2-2	TGTGCCAGCAGCCAAGTTGGGGGGGACGGCGGGGAGCTGTTTTTT	CASSQVGGDGGELFF
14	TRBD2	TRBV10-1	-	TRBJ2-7	TGCGCCAGCAGTGAGTCACGGGGGGCCTACGAGCAGTACTTC	CASSESRGAYEQYF
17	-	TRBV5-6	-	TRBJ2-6	TGTGCCAGCAGCTTCAGGGAAGGAGTATCTGGGGCCAACGTCCTGACTTTC	CASSFREGVSGANVLTF
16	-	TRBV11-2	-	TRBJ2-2	TGTGCCAGCAGCTTCCTCAGCACAGGGTATCCCGGGGAGCTGTTTTTT	CASSFLSTGYPGELFF
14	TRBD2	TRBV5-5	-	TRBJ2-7	TGTGCCAGCAGCTTGGCTCTAGCGGTTTACGAGCAGTACTTC	CASSLALAVYEQYF
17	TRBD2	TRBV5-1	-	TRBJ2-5	TGCGCCAGCAGCTTGAGGCTAGCGGGGGGGCTTGGAGAGACCCAGTACTTC	CASSLRLAGGLGETQYF
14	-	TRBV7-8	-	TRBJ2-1	TGTGCCAGCAGCCCCCCAGGCTCCTACAATGAGCAGTTCTTC	CASSPPGSYNEQFF
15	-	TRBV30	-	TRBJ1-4	TGTGCCTGGAGTGCCCCTGACAGACAGAATGAAAAACTGTTTTTT	CAWSAPDRQNEKLFF
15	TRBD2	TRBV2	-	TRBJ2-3	TGTGCCAGCAGTGAAAGGACTAGCGGTTCCGATACGCAGTATTTT	CASSERTSGSDTQYF
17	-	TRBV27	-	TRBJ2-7	TGTGCCAGCAGCCCGACCCTTCACAGGGAGAGGTCCTACGAGCAGTACTTC	CASSPTLHRERSYEQYF
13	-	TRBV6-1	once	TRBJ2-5	TGTGCCAGCAGTGAATGGGGGGACCTCCCCCAGTACTTC	CASSEWGDLPQYF
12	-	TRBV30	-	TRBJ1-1	TGTGCCTGGCTCGGGAGCGGAACTGAAGCTTTCTTT	CAWLGSGTEAFF
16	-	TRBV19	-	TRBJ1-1	TGTGCCAGTCGGTACAGGGTATCGGATTCTGTCACTGAAGCTTTCTTT	CASRYRVSDSVTEAFF